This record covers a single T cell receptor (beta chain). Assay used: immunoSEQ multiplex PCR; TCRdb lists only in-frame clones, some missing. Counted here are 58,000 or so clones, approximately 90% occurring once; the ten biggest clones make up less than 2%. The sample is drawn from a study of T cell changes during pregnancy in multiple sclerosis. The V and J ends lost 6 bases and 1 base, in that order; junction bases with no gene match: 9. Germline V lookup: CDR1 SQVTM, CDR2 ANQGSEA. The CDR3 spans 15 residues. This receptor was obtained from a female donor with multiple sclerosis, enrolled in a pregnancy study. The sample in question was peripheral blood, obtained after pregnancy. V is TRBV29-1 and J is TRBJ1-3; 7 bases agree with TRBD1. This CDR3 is CSVRTGSNSGNTIYF. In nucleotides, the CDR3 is TGCAGCGTAAGGACAGGCTCGAATTCTGGAAACACCATATATTTT.